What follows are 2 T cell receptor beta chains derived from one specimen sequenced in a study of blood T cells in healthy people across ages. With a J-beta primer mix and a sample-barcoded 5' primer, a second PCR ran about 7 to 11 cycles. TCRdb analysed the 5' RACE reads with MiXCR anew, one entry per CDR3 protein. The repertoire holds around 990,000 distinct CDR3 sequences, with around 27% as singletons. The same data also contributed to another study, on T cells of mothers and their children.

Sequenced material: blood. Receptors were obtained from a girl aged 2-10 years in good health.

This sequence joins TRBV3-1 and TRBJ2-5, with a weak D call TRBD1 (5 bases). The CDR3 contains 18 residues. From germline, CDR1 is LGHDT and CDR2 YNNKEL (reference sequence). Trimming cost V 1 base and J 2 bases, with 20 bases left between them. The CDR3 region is CASSQVLRWGWGQETQYF. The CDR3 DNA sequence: TGTGCCAGCAGCCAAGTATTAAGGTGGGGCTGGGGTCAAGAGACCCAGTACTTC.

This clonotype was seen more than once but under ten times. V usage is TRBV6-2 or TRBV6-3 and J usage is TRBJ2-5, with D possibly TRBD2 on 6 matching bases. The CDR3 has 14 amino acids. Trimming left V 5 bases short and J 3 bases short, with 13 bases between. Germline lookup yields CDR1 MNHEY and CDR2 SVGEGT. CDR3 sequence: CASSRLDSEETQYF. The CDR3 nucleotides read TGTGCCAGCAGTCGACTAGATTCAGAAGAGACCCAGTACTTC.